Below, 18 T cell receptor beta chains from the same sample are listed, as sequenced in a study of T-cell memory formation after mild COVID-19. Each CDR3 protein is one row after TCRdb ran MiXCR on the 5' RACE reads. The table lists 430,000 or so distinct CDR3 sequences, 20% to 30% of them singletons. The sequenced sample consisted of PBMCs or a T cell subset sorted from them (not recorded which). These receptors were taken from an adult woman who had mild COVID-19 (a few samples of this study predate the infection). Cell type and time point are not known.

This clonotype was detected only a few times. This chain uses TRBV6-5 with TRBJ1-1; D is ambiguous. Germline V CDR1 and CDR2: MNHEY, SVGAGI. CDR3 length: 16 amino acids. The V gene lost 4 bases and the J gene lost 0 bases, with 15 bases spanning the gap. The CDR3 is CASSSPRGGMNTEAFF. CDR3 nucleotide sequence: TGTGCCAGCAGTTCCCCTCGCGGAGGCATGAACACTGAAGCTTTCTTT.

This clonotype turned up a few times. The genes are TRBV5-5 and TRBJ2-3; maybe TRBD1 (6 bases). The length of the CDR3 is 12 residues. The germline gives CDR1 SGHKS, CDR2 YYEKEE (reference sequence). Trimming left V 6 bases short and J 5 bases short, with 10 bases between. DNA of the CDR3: TGTGCCAGCACCCTGACAGGAGATACGCAGTATTTT. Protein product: CASTLTGDTQYF.

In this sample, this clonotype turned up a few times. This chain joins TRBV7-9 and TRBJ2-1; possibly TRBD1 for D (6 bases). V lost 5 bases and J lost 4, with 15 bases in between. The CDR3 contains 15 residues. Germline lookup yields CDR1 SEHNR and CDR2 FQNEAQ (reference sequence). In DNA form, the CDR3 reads TGTGCCAGCAGCATCTCGACAGGCCTTTACAATGAGCAGTTCTTC. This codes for CASSISTGLYNEQFF.

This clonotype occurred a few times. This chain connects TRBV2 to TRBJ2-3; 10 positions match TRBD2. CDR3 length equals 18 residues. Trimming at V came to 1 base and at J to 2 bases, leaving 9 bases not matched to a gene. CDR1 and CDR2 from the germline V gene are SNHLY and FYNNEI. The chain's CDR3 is CASSEVAASGGITDTQYF. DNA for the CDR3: TGTGCCAGCAGTGAAGTCGCGGCTAGCGGGGGCATCACAGATACGCAGTATTTT.

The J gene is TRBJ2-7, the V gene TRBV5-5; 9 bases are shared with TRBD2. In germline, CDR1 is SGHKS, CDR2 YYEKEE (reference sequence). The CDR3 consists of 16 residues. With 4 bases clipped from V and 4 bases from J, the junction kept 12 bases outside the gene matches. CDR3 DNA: TGTGCCAGCAGCCCCGAGGTGGGGACTAGCTTGTACGAGCAGTACTTC. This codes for CASSPEVGTSLYEQYF.

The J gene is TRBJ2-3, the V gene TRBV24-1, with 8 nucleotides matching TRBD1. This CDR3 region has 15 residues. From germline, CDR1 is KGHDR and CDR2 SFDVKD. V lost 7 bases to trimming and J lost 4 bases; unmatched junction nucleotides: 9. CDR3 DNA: TGTGCCACCAGGGGGTCAGGGGGCATCGCAGATACGCAGTATTTT. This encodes CATRGSGGIADTQYF.

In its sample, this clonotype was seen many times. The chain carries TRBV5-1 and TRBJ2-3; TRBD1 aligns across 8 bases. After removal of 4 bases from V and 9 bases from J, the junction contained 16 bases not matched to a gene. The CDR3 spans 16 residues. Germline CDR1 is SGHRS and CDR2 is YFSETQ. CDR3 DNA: TGCGCCAGCAGCGAGGCAGGGGGCTCTACGGGGAGGACGCAGTATTTT. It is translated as CASSEAGGSTGRTQYF.

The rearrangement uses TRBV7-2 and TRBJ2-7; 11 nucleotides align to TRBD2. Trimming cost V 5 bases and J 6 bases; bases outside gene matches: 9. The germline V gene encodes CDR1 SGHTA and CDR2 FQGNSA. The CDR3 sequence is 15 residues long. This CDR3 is CASSMRLAGRSEQYF. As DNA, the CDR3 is TGTGCCAGCAGCATGCGACTAGCGGGACGGAGCGAGCAGTACTTC. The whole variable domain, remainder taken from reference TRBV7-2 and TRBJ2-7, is GAGVSQSPSNKVTEKGKDVELRCDPISGHTALYWYRQSLGQGLEFLIYFQGNSAPDKSGLPSDRFSAERTGGSVSTLTIQRTQQEDSAVYLCASSMRLAGRSEQYFGPGTRLTVT.

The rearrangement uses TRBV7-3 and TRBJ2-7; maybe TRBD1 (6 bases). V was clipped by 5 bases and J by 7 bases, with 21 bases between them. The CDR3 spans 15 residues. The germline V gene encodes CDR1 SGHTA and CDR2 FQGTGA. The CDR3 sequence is CASSRYGQRRGEQYF. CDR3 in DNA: TGTGCCAGCAGCCGCTACGGACAGCGCCGGGGTGAGCAGTACTTC.

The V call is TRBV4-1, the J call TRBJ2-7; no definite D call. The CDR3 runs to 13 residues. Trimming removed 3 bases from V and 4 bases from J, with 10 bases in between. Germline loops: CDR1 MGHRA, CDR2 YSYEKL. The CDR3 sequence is CASSQRSQYEQYF. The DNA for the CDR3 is TGCGCCAGCAGCCAGAGGTCCCAGTACGAGCAGTACTTC.

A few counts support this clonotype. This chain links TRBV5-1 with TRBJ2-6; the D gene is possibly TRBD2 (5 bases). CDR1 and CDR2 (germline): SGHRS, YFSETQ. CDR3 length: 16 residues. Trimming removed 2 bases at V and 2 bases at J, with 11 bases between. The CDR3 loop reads CASSFWTGAGANVLTF. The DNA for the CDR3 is TGCGCCAGCAGCTTCTGGACCGGGGCTGGGGCCAACGTCCTGACTTTC.

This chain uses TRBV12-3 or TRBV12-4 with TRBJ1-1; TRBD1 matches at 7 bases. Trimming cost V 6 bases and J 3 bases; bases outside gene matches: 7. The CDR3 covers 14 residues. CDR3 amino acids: CASSPPQGYTEAFF. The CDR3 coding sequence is TGTGCCAGCAGCCCCCCACAGGGGTACACTGAAGCTTTCTTT.

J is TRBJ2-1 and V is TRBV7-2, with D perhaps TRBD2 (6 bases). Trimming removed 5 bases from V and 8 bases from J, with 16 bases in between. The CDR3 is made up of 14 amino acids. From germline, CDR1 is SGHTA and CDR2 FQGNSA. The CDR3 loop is CASSRWSSDDEQFF. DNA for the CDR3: TGTGCCAGCAGCCGGTGGTCTAGCGACGATGAGCAGTTCTTC.

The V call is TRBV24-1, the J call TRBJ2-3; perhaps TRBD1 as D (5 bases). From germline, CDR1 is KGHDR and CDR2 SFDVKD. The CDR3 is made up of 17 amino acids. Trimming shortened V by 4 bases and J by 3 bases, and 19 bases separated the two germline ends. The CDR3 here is CATSDRGQTKGTDTQYF. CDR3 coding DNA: TGTGCCACCAGTGACCGCGGACAAACCAAGGGGACAGATACGCAGTATTTT.

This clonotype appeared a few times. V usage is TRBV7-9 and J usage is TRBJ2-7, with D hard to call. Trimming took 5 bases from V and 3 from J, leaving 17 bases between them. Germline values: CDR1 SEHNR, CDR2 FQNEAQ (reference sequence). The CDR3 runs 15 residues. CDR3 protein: CASSPSAQLNYEQYF. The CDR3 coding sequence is TGTGCCAGCAGCCCCTCGGCCCAGCTGAACTACGAGCAGTACTTC.

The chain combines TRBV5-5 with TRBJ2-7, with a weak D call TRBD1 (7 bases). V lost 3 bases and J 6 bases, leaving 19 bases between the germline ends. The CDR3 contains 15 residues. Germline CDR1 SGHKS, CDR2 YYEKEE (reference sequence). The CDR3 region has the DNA TGTGCCAGCAGCTGGACGGTCGGAGGGGGCCGCGAGCAGTACTTC. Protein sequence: CASSWTVGGGREQYF.

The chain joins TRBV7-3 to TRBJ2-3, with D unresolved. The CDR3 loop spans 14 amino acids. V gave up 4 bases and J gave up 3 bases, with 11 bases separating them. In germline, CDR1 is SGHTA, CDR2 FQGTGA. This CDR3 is CASSSFGVTDTQYF. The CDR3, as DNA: TGTGCCAGCAGCTCATTCGGAGTAACAGATACGCAGTATTTT. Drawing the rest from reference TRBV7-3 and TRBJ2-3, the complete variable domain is GAGVSQTPSNKVTEKGKYVELRCDPISGHTALYWYRQSLGQGPEFLIYFQGTGAADDSGLPNDRFFAVRPEGSVSTLKIQRTERGDSAVYLCASSSFGVTDTQYFGPGTRLTVL.

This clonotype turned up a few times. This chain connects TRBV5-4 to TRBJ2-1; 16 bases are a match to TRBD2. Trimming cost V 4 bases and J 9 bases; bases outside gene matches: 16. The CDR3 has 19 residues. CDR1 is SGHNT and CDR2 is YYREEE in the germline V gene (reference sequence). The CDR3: CASSPGTSGGAFFVREQFF. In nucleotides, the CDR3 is TGTGCCAGCAGCCCCGGGACTAGCGGGGGGGCCTTTTTTGTGCGTGAGCAGTTCTTC.